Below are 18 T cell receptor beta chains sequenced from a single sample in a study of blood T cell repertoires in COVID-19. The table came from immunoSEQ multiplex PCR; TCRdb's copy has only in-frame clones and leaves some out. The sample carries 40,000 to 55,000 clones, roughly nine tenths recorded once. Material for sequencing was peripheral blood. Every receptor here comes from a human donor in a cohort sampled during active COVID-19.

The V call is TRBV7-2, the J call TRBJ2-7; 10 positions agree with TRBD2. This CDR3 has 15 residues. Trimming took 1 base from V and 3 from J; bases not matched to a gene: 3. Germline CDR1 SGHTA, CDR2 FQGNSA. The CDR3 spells CASSLDGLADYEQYV. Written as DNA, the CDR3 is TGTGCCAGCAGCTTAGACGGACTAGCGGACTACGAGCAGTACGTC.

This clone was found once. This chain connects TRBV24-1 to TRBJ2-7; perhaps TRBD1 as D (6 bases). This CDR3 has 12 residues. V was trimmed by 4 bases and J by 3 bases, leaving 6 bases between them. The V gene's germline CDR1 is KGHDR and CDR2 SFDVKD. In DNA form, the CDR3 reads TGTGCCACCAGTGAGACAGGCTACGAGCAGTACTTC. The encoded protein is CATSETGYEQYF.

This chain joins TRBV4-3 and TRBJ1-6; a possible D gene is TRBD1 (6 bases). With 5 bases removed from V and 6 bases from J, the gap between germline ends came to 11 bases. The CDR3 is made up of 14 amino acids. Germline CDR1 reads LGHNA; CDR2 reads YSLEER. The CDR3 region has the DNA TGCGCCAGCAGCAAAGGACAGAGTAATTCACCCCTCCACTTT. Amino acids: CASSKGQSNSPLHF.

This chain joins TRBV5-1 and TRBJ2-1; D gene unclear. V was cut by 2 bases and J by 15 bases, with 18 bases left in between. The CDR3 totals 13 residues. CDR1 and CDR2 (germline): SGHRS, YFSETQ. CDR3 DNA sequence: TGCGCCAGCAGCTTTACCACCGGGTCCCTACCGTTCTTC. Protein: CASSFTTGSLPFF.

The CDR3: CASSDGTAGYTF. The CDR3 DNA follows: TGCGCCAGCAGTGACGGGACTGCTGGCTACACCTTC. V gene TRBV10-2 combines with J gene TRBJ1-2; TRBD1 might be the D (5 bases). V gave up 3 bases and J gave up 7 bases, with 9 bases separating them. The CDR3 is 12 residues long. From germline, CDR1 is WSHSY and CDR2 SAAADI.

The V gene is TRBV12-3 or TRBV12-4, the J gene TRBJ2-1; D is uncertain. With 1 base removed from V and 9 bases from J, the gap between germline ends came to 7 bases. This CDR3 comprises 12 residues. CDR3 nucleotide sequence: TGTGCCAGCAGTTTAGTCACCGGTGAGCAGTTCTTC. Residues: CASSLVTGEQFF.

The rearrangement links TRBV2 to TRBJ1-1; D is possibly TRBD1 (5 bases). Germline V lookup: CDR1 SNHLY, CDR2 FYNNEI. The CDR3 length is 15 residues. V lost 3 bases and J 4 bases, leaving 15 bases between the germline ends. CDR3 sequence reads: CASSDRGARFTEAFF. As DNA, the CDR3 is TGTGCCAGCAGTGATCGTGGGGCGAGGTTCACTGAAGCTTTCTTT.

The DNA for the CDR3 is TGTGCCAGCAGTCCGGGACTAGCGGGAGGGGTGACAGATACGCAGTATTTT. Translating it yields CASSPGLAGGVTDTQYF. The rearrangement links TRBV7-2 to TRBJ2-3; 16 bases fit TRBD2. J was trimmed by 3 bases and V by 6 bases; bases with no gene match: 6. The CDR3 has 17 residues. Germline V lookup: CDR1 SGHTA, CDR2 FQGNSA.

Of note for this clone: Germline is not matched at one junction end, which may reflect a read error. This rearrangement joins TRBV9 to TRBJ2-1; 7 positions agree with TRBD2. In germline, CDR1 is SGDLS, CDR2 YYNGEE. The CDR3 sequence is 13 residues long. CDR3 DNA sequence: TGTGCCAGCGGCGTAACCGGGGGGAATGAGCAGTTCTTC. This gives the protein CASGVTGGNEQFF.

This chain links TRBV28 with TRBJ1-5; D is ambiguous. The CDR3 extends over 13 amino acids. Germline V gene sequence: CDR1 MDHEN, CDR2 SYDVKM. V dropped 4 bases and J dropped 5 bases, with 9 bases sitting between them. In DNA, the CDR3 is TGTGCCAGCAGTTCCGGGATTTATCAGCCCCAGCATTTT. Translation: CASSSGIYQPQHF.

This CDR3 is CASSSFGTSGQETQYF. DNA of the CDR3: TGTGCCAGCAGTTCCTTTGGGACTAGCGGCCAAGAGACCCAGTACTTC. This rearrangement joins TRBV27 to TRBJ2-5, with TRBD2 matching over 11 bases. Germline-derived CDR1 and CDR2 are MNHEY and SMNVEV (reference sequence). The CDR3 is made up of 16 amino acids. Trimming took 4 bases from V and 1 from J; bases not matched to a gene: 5.

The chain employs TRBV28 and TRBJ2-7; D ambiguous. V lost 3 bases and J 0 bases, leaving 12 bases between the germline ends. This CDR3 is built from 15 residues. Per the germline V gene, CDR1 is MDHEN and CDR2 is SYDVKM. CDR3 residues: CASSFAGVFSYEQYF. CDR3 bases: TGTGCCAGCAGTTTTGCCGGAGTCTTCTCCTACGAGCAGTACTTC. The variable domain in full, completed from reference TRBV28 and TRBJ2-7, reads DVKVTQSSRYLVKRTGEKVFLECVQDMDHENMFWYRQDPGLGLRLIYFSYDVKMKEKGDIPEGYSVSREKKERFSLILESASTNQTSMYLCASSFAGVFSYEQYFGPGTRLTVT.

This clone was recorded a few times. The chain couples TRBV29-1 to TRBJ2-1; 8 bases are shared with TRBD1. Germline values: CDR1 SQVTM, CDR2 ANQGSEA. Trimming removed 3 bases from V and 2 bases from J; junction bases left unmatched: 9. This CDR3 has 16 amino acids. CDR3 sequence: CSVERTGRGAYNEQFF. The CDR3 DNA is TGCAGCGTTGAGAGGACAGGGCGGGGCGCCTACAATGAGCAGTTCTTC.

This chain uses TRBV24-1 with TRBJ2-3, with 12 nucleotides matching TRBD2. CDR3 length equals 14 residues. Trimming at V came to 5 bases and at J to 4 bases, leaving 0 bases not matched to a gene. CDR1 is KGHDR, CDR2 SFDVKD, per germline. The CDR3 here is CATSGLAGADTQYF. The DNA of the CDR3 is TGTGCCACCAGTGGACTAGCGGGAGCAGATACGCAGTATTTT.

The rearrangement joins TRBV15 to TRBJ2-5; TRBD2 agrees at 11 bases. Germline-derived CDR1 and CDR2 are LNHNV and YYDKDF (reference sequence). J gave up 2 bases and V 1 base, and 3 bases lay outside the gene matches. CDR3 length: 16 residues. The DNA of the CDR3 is TGTGCCACCAGCAGAGGTCTAGCGGGGGGTCAAGAGACCCAGTACTTC. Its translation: CATSRGLAGGQETQYF.

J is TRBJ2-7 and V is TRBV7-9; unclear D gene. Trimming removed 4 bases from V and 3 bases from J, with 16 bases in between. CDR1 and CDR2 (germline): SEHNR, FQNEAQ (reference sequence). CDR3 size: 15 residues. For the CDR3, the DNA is TGTGCCAGCAGCTCCCCCGACTTATTAAGCTACGAGCAGTACGTC. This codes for CASSSPDLLSYEQYV.

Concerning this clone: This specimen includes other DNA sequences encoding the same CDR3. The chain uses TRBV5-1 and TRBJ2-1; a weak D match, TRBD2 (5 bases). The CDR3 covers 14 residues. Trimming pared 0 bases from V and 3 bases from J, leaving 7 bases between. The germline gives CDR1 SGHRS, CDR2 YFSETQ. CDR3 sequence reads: CASSLGGSYNEQFF. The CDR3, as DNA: TGCGCCAGCAGCTTGGGAGGGAGCTACAATGAGCAGTTCTTC.

The DNA for the CDR3 is TGTGCCAGCAGCGTAGTCTCTCATCCGGACAATGAGCAGTTCTTC. It encodes CASSVVSHPDNEQFF. The V gene is TRBV9, the J gene TRBJ2-1; no clear D. The CDR3 covers 15 residues. The V gene lost 0 bases and the J gene lost 5 bases, with 12 bases spanning the gap. Looked up from germline, CDR1 is SGDLS and CDR2 is YYNGEE. Full variable domain (outside the CDR3, taken from reference TRBV9 and TRBJ2-1): DSGVTQTPKHLITATGQRVTLRCSPRSGDLSVYWYQQSLDQGLQFLIQYYNGEERAKGNILERFSAQQFPDLHSELNLSSLELGDSALYFCASSVVSHPDNEQFFGPGTRLTVL.